These 27 T cell receptor beta chains originate from one sample sequenced in a study of regulatory T cells in long-lasting Graves disease. With iRepertoire HTBI primers and Arm-PCR of CDR3 regions, TCR beta libraries were built. Each CDR3 protein gets one entry after TCRdb re-called the multiplex PCR reads with MiXCR. The repertoire holds about 540,000 distinct CDR3 sequences, 13% seen once, with 8.5% to 10% in the top ten. Time point described: newly diagnosed GD, antithyroid drugs for less than 3 months. There was RNA extracted from PBMCs, and the TCR library was made from it. The data were also submitted as part of a second study, on T cells in Graves' hyperthyroidism and ophthalmopathy.

The starting material was peripheral blood mononuclear cells (PBMCs), obtained at new diagnosis, from a patient treated with antithyroid drugs. These receptors were taken from a man aged 25-45 years with Graves disease.

Ten or more counts support this clonotype. This chain uses TRBV19 with TRBJ2-7; D not resolved. Trimming cost V 3 bases and J 6 bases, with 18 bases left between them. The V gene's germline CDR1 is LNHDA and CDR2 SQIVND (reference sequence). The CDR3 sequence is 15 residues long. The DNA for the CDR3 is TGTGCCAGTAGTATCGGGCTAGTCGTCGCAGGCGAGCAGTACTTC. This codes for CASSIGLVVAGEQYF.

This clonotype was recorded many times. V usage is TRBV20-1 and J usage is TRBJ2-5, with 11 bases lining up with TRBD2. From germline, CDR1 is DFQATT and CDR2 SNEGSKA (reference sequence). With 3 bases clipped from V and 5 bases from J, the junction kept 5 bases outside the gene matches. This CDR3 has 14 amino acids. The CDR3, as DNA: TGCAGTGCTAGCGCGACTAGCGGGAAGGAGACCCAGTACTTC. Encoded protein: CSASATSGKETQYF.

The V and J genes are TRBV3-1 and TRBJ2-7; weak D call: TRBD2 (6 bases). The CDR3 runs 14 residues. V lost 2 bases to trimming and J lost 7 bases, with 15 bases between them. Germline V gene sequence: CDR1 LGHDT, CDR2 YNNKEL (reference sequence). The CDR3 region has the DNA TGTGCCAGCAGCCAAACACACGGAGGGAGAGAGCAGTACTTC. Translating it yields CASSQTHGGREQYF.

The table lists this clonotype with many counts. The CDR3: CASSPDRGKNLETQYF. In DNA form, the CDR3 reads TGTGCCAGCAGCCCCGACAGGGGGAAAAACCTGGAGACCCAGTACTTC. The rearrangement links TRBV11-1 to TRBJ2-5; 9 bases map to TRBD1. CDR1 and CDR2 from the germline V gene are SGHAT and FQDESV (reference sequence). The CDR3 runs 16 residues. V was clipped by 5 bases and J by 5 bases; unmatched bases: 12. Full variable domain (rest looked up from reference TRBV11-1 and TRBJ2-5): EAEVAQSPRYKITEKSQAVAFWCDPISGHATLYWYRQILGQGPELLVQFQDESVVDDSQLPKDRFSAERLKGVDSTLKIQPAELGDSAMYLCASSPDRGKNLETQYFGPGTRLLVL.

This clonotype showed up many times. This chain links TRBV5-6 with TRBJ2-1, with 12 bases fitting TRBD2. The J segment lost 8 bases and the V segment lost 1 base, leaving 7 bases of the junction unmatched. Per the germline V gene, CDR1 is SGHDT and CDR2 is YYEEEE. This CDR3 has 16 residues. CDR3 protein: CASSLTTSGSIDEQFF. The CDR3 bases are TGTGCCAGCAGCTTGACGACTAGCGGGAGTATCGATGAGCAGTTCTTC.

The CDR3 spells CASRGLGGTDTQYF. The CDR3 DNA reads as TGTGCCAGCAGAGGGCTGGGGGGCACAGATACGCAGTATTTT. V usage is TRBV6-1 and J usage is TRBJ2-3; D is possibly TRBD1 or TRBD2 (5 bases each). The germline V gene encodes CDR1 MNHNS and CDR2 SASEGT. This CDR3 contains 14 residues. With 6 bases removed from V and 1 base from J, the gap between germline ends came to 11 bases.

This clonotype was counted ten times or more. The chain has TRBV18 and TRBJ2-3, with TRBD2 matching 10 bases. After removal of 3 bases from V and 0 bases from J, the junction contained 12 bases not matched to a gene. The CDR3 totals 19 residues. The V gene's germline CDR1 is KGHSH and CDR2 LQKENI. CDR3 sequence (DNA): TGTGCCAGCTCACCGACCCAACTACTAGCGGGACAGAGCACAGATACGCAGTATTTT. Its translation is CASSPTQLLAGQSTDTQYF.

The V and J genes are TRBV20-1 and TRBJ1-3; D is undetermined. V dropped 6 bases and J dropped 3 bases, with 6 bases sitting between them. Per the germline V gene, CDR1 is DFQATT and CDR2 is SNEGSKA (reference sequence). The CDR3 spans 11 residues. DNA for the CDR3: TGCAGTGCCCGCCTTGGAAACACCATATATTTT. Translation gives CSARLGNTIYF.

This clonotype was detected ten times or more. This chain joins TRBV20-1 and TRBJ2-3; TRBD1 or TRBD2 may be the D gene (5 bases each). Germline lookup yields CDR1 DFQATT and CDR2 SNEGSKA (reference sequence). This CDR3 has 11 residues. The DNA for the CDR3 is TGCAGCGGGGACGTCACAGATACGCAGTATTTT. Translation gives CSGDVTDTQYF.

This clonotype was recorded at least ten times. V and J are TRBV12-5 and TRBJ1-1; D remains unclear. CDR1 and CDR2 from the germline V gene are LGHNT and FRNRAP. With 4 bases removed from V and 5 bases from J, the gap between germline ends came to 11 bases. The CDR3 spans 13 residues. The CDR3, as DNA: TGTGCTAGTGGTTCAGCAGAAGAGACTGAAGCTTTCTTT. Translation: CASGSAEETEAFF.

This clonotype showed up just a few times. The chain joins TRBV6-2 or TRBV6-3 to TRBJ1-5; D perhaps matches TRBD1 (5 bases). CDR1 is MNHEY, CDR2 SVGEGT, per germline. The CDR3 covers 17 residues. V lost 6 bases and J 3 bases, leaving 21 bases between the germline ends. The CDR3 coding sequence is TGTGCCAGCAGACCCGTGCAACAGGCCGGGCACAATCAGCCCCAGCATTTT. Amino acid sequence: CASRPVQQAGHNQPQHF.

The chain recombines TRBV6-5 with TRBJ2-7; D is uncertain. Germline V gene data show CDR1 as MNHEY and CDR2 as SVGAGI. Trimming stripped 2 bases from V and 2 bases from J, with 16 bases between. This CDR3 is 16 amino acids long. The CDR3 here is CASSYVAVGLAYEQYF. The CDR3 DNA reads TGTGCCAGCAGTTACGTCGCTGTAGGCTTGGCCTACGAGCAGTACTTC.

This clonotype has at least ten counts. This chain links TRBV5-6 with TRBJ2-1, with D unresolved. Trimming stripped 2 bases from V and 6 bases from J, with 3 bases between. The CDR3 runs to 11 residues. CDR1 SGHDT and CDR2 YYEEEE come from the germline V gene. CDR3 sequence: CASSFTNEQFF. CDR3 in DNA: TGTGCCAGCAGCTTTACCAATGAGCAGTTCTTC. Based on the CDR3 plus reference TRBV5-6 and TRBJ2-1, the full variable domain is DAGVTQSPTHLIKTRGQQVTLRCSPKSGHDTVSWYQQALGQGPQFIFQYYEEEERQRGNFPDRFSGHQFPNYSSELNVNALLLGDSALYLCASSFTNEQFFGPGTRLTVL.

This clonotype was detected a few times. A single base separates this from a much larger clone, so it may be a read error. The V and J genes are TRBV28 and TRBJ2-1, with D possibly being TRBD1 or TRBD2 (5 bases each). This CDR3 is built from 15 residues. In germline, CDR1 is MDHEN, CDR2 SYDVKM. V was clipped by 4 bases and J by 9 bases, with 19 bases between them. The CDR3 DNA follows: TGTGCCAGCAGTTACGCCCATCGGGGCCCCAGTGAGCAGTTCTTC. It translates to CASSYAHRGPSEQFF.

This rearrangement joins TRBV10-3 to TRBJ2-1, with TRBD1 matching over 8 bases. The V gene's germline CDR1 is ENHRY and CDR2 SYGVKD. The CDR3 spans 15 residues. V shed 6 bases, J shed 6 bases, and the junction held 10 bases outside the gene matches. CDR3 sequence (DNA): TGTGCCATCAGCCCGGGCAGGGGGCGCTTCAATGAGCAGTTCTTC. This sequence encodes CAISPGRGRFNEQFF.

This clonotype was detected many times. The chain recombines TRBV2 with TRBJ1-5; possible D gene TRBD1, 6 bases. Trimming removed 1 base from V and 7 bases from J, with 11 bases in between. This CDR3 is built from 14 residues. Germline V CDR1 and CDR2: SNHLY, FYNNEI. DNA for the CDR3: TGTGCCAGCAGTGAAGGACAGGTCCCCCAGCCCCAGCATTTT. Its translation is CASSEGQVPQPQHF.

This chain links TRBV19 with TRBJ1-5; 9 positions agree with TRBD1. The J segment lost 6 bases and the V segment lost 5 bases, leaving 5 bases of the junction unmatched. Germline V lookup: CDR1 LNHDA, CDR2 SQIVND (reference sequence). This CDR3 is 14 amino acids long. The DNA of the CDR3 is TGTGCCAGTAGTGCCACAGGGGGCACTCAGCCCCAGCATTTT. Its translation is CASSATGGTQPQHF.

This clonotype came up many times. The V gene is TRBV12-3 or TRBV12-4, the J gene TRBJ2-5; the D call may be TRBD1 or TRBD2 (5 bases each). The CDR3 covers 14 residues. Trimming took 6 bases from V and 5 from J, leaving 16 bases between them. The CDR3 nucleotides read TGTGCCAGCAGCTATGAGGGGTTCGGGGAGACCCAGTACTTC. Its protein is CASSYEGFGETQYF.

This clonotype came up a few times. The V and J genes are TRBV5-6 and TRBJ2-7; 9 positions match TRBD2. The CDR3 covers 14 residues. With 7 bases clipped from V and 2 bases from J, the junction kept 7 bases outside the gene matches. The germline V gene has CDR1 SGHDT and CDR2 YYEEEE. The CDR3 reads CASYAGGSPYEQYF. The CDR3 DNA follows: TGTGCCAGCTACGCGGGGGGGAGCCCCTACGAGCAGTACTTC. Using reference TRBV5-6 and TRBJ2-7 for the parts outside the CDR3, the full variable domain is DAGVTQSPTHLIKTRGQQVTLRCSPKSGHDTVSWYQQALGQGPQFIFQYYEEEERQRGNFPDRFSGHQFPNYSSELNVNALLLGDSALYLCASYAGGSPYEQYFGPGTRLTVT.

The chain joins TRBV19 to TRBJ1-2, with D tentatively TRBD1 (5 bases). CDR3 length equals 13 residues. CDR1 and CDR2 from the germline V gene are LNHDA and SQIVND (reference sequence). Trimming took 2 bases from V and 8 from J, leaving 12 bases between them. CDR3 in DNA: TGTGCCAGTAGTATAAGGGAGGGGAGCGGCTACACCTTC. This gives the protein CASSIREGSGYTF.

In its sample, this clonotype was seen many times. This chain joins TRBV27 and TRBJ1-1; D not resolved. The V end lost 0 bases, the J end lost 5 bases, and 4 bases lay between the germline ends. Germline V gene sequence: CDR1 MNHEY, CDR2 SMNVEV (reference sequence). The CDR3 has 12 residues. In DNA form, the CDR3 reads TGTGCCAGCAGTTTATCAGGTACTGAAGCTTTCTTT. Residues: CASSLSGTEAFF.

This clonotype has a count of ten or more. The rearrangement uses TRBV24-1 and TRBJ2-7; possibly TRBD2 for D (6 bases). The CDR3 spans 17 residues. V dropped 3 bases and J dropped 5 bases, with 22 bases sitting between them. Germline V CDR1 and CDR2: KGHDR, SFDVKD. The CDR3, as DNA: TGTGCCACCAGTGATACCTCCCGGGGGATCGCCGAACACGAGCAGTACTTC. This codes for CATSDTSRGIAEHEQYF.

J is TRBJ2-7 and V is TRBV10-3; 9 bases line up with TRBD2. This CDR3 spans 13 amino acids. The V gene end was trimmed by 10 bases and the J gene end by 5 bases; junction bases not matched to a gene: 9. Per germline, CDR1 ENHRY and CDR2 SYGVKD. CDR3 sequence (DNA): TGTGCCAGCCAACAAGCGGGAGGTAACGAGCAGTACTTC. Translating gives CASQQAGGNEQYF.

Concerning this clonotype itself: A read error may explain this, as a much larger clone is one base away. The chain employs TRBV10-3 and TRBJ1-2, with a possible D match to TRBD1 (5 bases). Per germline, CDR1 ENHRY and CDR2 SYGVKD. The CDR3 totals 13 residues. CDR3 residues: CAIGEVGGYGYTF. The CDR3 nucleotides read TGTGCCATCGGTGAGGTGGGGGGCTATGGCTACACCTTC.

V usage is TRBV5-1 and J usage is TRBJ2-3; TRBD2 might be the D (6 bases). CDR1 and CDR2 from the germline V gene are SGHRS and YFSETQ. With 4 bases removed from V and 5 bases from J, the gap between germline ends came to 11 bases. The length of the CDR3 is 13 residues. The CDR3 is CASSPSSVDTQYF. CDR3 DNA: TGCGCCAGCAGCCCCTCTAGCGTAGATACGCAGTATTTT.

V and J are TRBV5-4 and TRBJ1-1; D is undetermined. V was trimmed by 4 bases and J by 1 base, leaving 14 bases between them. The CDR3 consists of 15 residues. The germline V gene encodes CDR1 SGHNT and CDR2 YYREEE (reference sequence). CDR3 nucleotides: TGTGCCAGCAGCCTGGGAGGGTGGGAGAACACTGAAGCTTTCTTT. This gives the protein CASSLGGWENTEAFF.

The table lists this clonotype with many counts. The chain joins TRBV20-1 to TRBJ2-5; unclear D gene. CDR1 is DFQATT, CDR2 SNEGSKA, per germline (reference sequence). The ends were cut back, 6 bases at V and 5 bases at J, with 7 bases in the middle. The CDR3 runs 10 residues. As DNA, the CDR3 is TGCAGTGCAGCGAGGGAGACCCAGTACTTC. It specifies CSAARETQYF.